This passage covers 29 T cell receptor beta chains from one sample sequenced in a study of cytomegalovirus exposure and HLA in healthy donors. The PCR ran on 60 Vbeta and 13 Jbeta primers. Sequenced by immunoSEQ multiplex PCR; TCRdb stores in-frame clones only, minus some. The sample consists of more than 100,000 clones, over 60% of them appearing once. The sequencing sample was made of PBMCs. Source of these receptors: a woman aged 35 to 49 in good health and CMV-seropositive.

The chain is built from TRBV5-1 and TRBJ1-5, with unresolved D. The CDR3 runs to 15 residues. Germline V gene sequence: CDR1 SGHRS, CDR2 YFSETQ. Trimming removed 7 bases from V and 0 bases from J, with 14 bases in between. The CDR3 protein is CASRTEPYSNQPQHF. The CDR3 DNA is TGCGCCAGCCGAACAGAGCCTTATAGCAATCAGCCCCAGCATTTT.

The CDR3 loop reads CASSLVGVGNEKLFF. The CDR3 DNA reads TGTGCCAGCAGCTTGGTGGGAGTTGGTAATGAAAAACTGTTTTTT. The chain is built from TRBV5-8 and TRBJ1-4; D unresolved. Trimming cost V 0 bases and J 4 bases, with 10 bases left between them. The CDR3 covers 15 residues. The germline V gene encodes CDR1 SGHTS and CDR2 YDEGEE. The full variable domain, completed using reference TRBV5-8 and TRBJ1-4, is EAGVTQSPTHLIKTRGQQATLRCSPISGHTSVYWYQQALGLGLQFLLWYDEGEERNRGNFPPRFSGRQFPNYSSELNVNALELEDSALYLCASSLVGVGNEKLFFGSGTQLSVL.

V and J are TRBV7-9 and TRBJ2-7; 8 bases fit TRBD1. This CDR3 has 16 residues. Trimming took 5 bases from V and 7 from J; bases not matched to a gene: 16. Germline loops: CDR1 SEHNR, CDR2 FQNEAQ (reference sequence). The CDR3 protein is CASSRFGSGQDREQYF. CDR3 DNA sequence: TGTGCCAGCAGCCGATTCGGTTCGGGACAGGATCGGGAGCAGTACTTC.

The rearrangement uses TRBV5-4 and TRBJ1-2, with no clear D. This CDR3 spans 12 amino acids. Trimming left V 2 bases short and J 3 bases short, with 5 bases between. CDR1 is SGHNT and CDR2 is YYREEE in the germline V gene (reference sequence). CDR3 region: CASSFGDYGYTF. The DNA for the CDR3 is TGTGCCAGCAGCTTCGGGGACTATGGCTACACCTTC.

The V and J genes are TRBV6-1 and TRBJ1-2, with 7 bases identical to TRBD1. This CDR3 has 14 amino acids. Germline CDR1 reads MNHNS; CDR2 reads SASEGT. The V and J ends lost 5 bases and 4 bases, in that order; junction bases with no gene match: 7. The CDR3 here is CASSPNRDSYGYTF. DNA for the CDR3: TGTGCCAGCAGTCCAAACCGGGACAGCTATGGCTACACCTTC.

The chain is built from TRBV6-4 and TRBJ2-1; 8 nucleotides align to TRBD2. Germline assignment: CDR1 MRHNA and CDR2 SNTAGT. The CDR3 sequence is 16 residues long. Trimming removed 4 bases from V and 2 bases from J; junction bases left unmatched: 7. CDR3 sequence reads: CASSVRAGDTYNEQFF. The CDR3 nucleotides are TGTGCCAGCAGTGTTCGAGCGGGGGACACCTACAATGAGCAGTTCTTC.

Concerning this clone: Other DNA sequences in this specimen translate into the identical CDR3. The chain employs TRBV5-1 and TRBJ2-1; no reliable D call. With 5 bases removed from V and 0 bases from J, the gap between germline ends came to 6 bases. In germline, CDR1 is SGHRS, CDR2 YFSETQ. The CDR3 covers 13 residues. The CDR3 sequence is CASSLSSYNEQFF. The DNA for the CDR3 is TGCGCCAGCAGTCTGAGCTCCTACAATGAGCAGTTCTTC.

CDR3 in amino acids: CSVQRPGGGYTF. CDR3 DNA sequence: TGCAGCGTTCAAAGACCCGGCGGCGGCTACACCTTC. This chain uses TRBV29-1 with TRBJ1-2; D remains unclear. Germline loops: CDR1 SQVTM, CDR2 ANQGSEA. The CDR3 totals 12 residues. Trimming stripped 5 bases from V and 8 bases from J, with 15 bases between.

The genes are TRBV29-1 and TRBJ1-1, with D possibly matching TRBD1 (6 bases). CDR1 is SQVTM and CDR2 is ANQGSEA in the germline V gene. This CDR3 has 12 residues. V gave up 5 bases and J gave up 7 bases, with 14 bases separating them. The CDR3 DNA is TGCAGCGTTTTTGCCCTCAGGGGTGAAGCTTTCTTT. This translates into CSVFALRGEAFF. The variable domain in full, with the rest retrieved from reference TRBV29-1 and TRBJ1-1, is SAVISQKPSRDICQRGTSLTIQCQVDSQVTMMFWYRQQPGQSLTLIATANQGSEATYESGFVIDKFPISRPNLTFSTLTVSNMSPEDSSIYLCSVFALRGEAFFGQGTRLTVV.

The CDR3 sequence is CASSPGQGRYGYTF. The CDR3 region has the DNA TGTGCCAGCAGTCCTGGACAGGGACGGTATGGCTACACCTTC. V gene TRBV6-5 combines with J gene TRBJ1-2, with 8 nucleotides matching TRBD1. Germline loops: CDR1 MNHEY, CDR2 SVGAGI. The CDR3 is made up of 14 amino acids. Losses at the gene ends were 5 bases for V and 5 bases for J; bases not matched to a gene: 7.

This clone was seen more than once but under ten times. The chain has TRBV9 and TRBJ1-1; D might be TRBD1 (6 bases). CDR3 length: 16 residues. Trimming removed 4 bases at V and 1 base at J, with 17 bases between. The germline gives CDR1 SGDLS, CDR2 YYNGEE. This CDR3 reads CASSPWTAPSNTEAFF. CDR3 bases: TGTGCCAGCAGCCCTTGGACAGCTCCTTCGAACACTGAAGCTTTCTTT. The complete variable domain, with remaining parts taken from reference TRBV9 and TRBJ1-1, reads DSGVTQTPKHLITATGQRVTLRCSPRSGDLSVYWYQQSLDQGLQFLIQYYNGEERAKGNILERFSAQQFPDLHSELNLSSLELGDSALYFCASSPWTAPSNTEAFFGQGTRLTVV.

This sequence joins TRBV7-2 and TRBJ2-4, with a weak D call TRBD2 (5 bases). Germline V lookup: CDR1 SGHTA, CDR2 FQGNSA. The CDR3 is 16 amino acids. Trimming stripped 1 base from V and 0 bases from J, with 10 bases between. The CDR3 loop reads CASSLGFGVAKNIQYF. The DNA for the CDR3 is TGTGCCAGCAGCTTAGGTTTCGGGGTAGCCAAAAACATTCAGTACTTC. Looking up the rest from reference TRBV7-2 and TRBJ2-4 gives the full variable domain: GAGVSQSPSNKVTEKGKDVELRCDPISGHTALYWYRQSLGQGLEFLIYFQGNSAPDKSGLPSDRFSAERTGGSVSTLTIQRTQQEDSAVYLCASSLGFGVAKNIQYFGAGTRLSVL.

J is TRBJ1-4 and V is TRBV7-9, with a tentative D call TRBD1 (5 bases). V dropped 6 bases and J dropped 8 bases, with 13 bases sitting between them. Germline lookup yields CDR1 SEHNR and CDR2 FQNEAQ (reference sequence). CDR3 size: 13 residues. The CDR3 spells CASSRAGWEKLFF. CDR3 sequence (DNA): TGTGCCAGCAGTCGGGCAGGGTGGGAAAAACTGTTTTTT. Filled out from reference TRBV7-9 and TRBJ1-4, the complete variable domain reads DTGVSQNPRHKITKRGQNVTFRCDPISEHNRLYWYRQTLGQGPEFLTYFQNEAQLEKSRLLSDRFSAERPKGSFSTLEIQRTEQGDSAMYLCASSRAGWEKLFFGSGTQLSVL.

V is TRBV5-1 and J is TRBJ2-3; D is possibly TRBD2 (6 bases). Trimming cost V 0 bases and J 5 bases, with 13 bases left between them. The length of the CDR3 is 15 residues. CDR1 is SGHRS, CDR2 YFSETQ, per germline. The CDR3 loop is CASSLVATGEDTQYF. In nucleotides, the CDR3 is TGCGCCAGCAGCTTGGTAGCGACGGGGGAAGATACGCAGTATTTT.

J is TRBJ1-2 and V is TRBV5-4; 10 nucleotides match TRBD1. The CDR3 is made up of 15 amino acids. After removal of 0 bases from V and 8 bases from J, the junction contained 7 bases not matched to a gene. Germline-derived CDR1 and CDR2 are SGHNT and YYREEE (reference sequence). The DNA for the CDR3 is TGTGCCAGCAGCTTGGCGCAAACGGGACAGGGGGGCTACACCTTC. Protein product: CASSLAQTGQGGYTF. The whole variable domain, filled in from reference TRBV5-4 and TRBJ1-2, reads ETGVTQSPTHLIKTRGQQVTLRCSSQSGHNTVSWYQQALGQGPQFIFQYYREEENGRGNFPPRFSGLQFPNYSSELNVNALELDDSALYLCASSLAQTGQGGYTFGSGTRLTVV.

The chain carries TRBV6-1 and TRBJ2-1, with 9 bases that match TRBD1. The germline V gene has CDR1 MNHNS and CDR2 SASEGT. V lost 7 bases to trimming and J lost 8 bases; unmatched junction nucleotides: 6. The CDR3 runs 13 residues. CDR3 sequence: CASTSRTGDEQFF. CDR3 in DNA: TGTGCCAGCACCTCTCGGACAGGGGATGAGCAGTTCTTC.

The chain uses TRBV9 and TRBJ1-2; TRBD1 matches at 9 bases. Germline V gives CDR1 SGDLS, CDR2 YYNGEE. CDR3 size: 14 residues. The V segment lost 4 bases and the J segment 4 bases; nucleotides outside the gene matches: 5. The CDR3 protein is CASSLGQGLYGYTF. The CDR3 DNA reads TGTGCCAGCAGCCTTGGACAGGGGCTCTATGGCTACACCTTC.

The chain links TRBV7-3 to TRBJ1-1, with D perhaps TRBD1 (6 bases). Looked up from germline, CDR1 is SGHTA and CDR2 is FQGTGA. The CDR3 is 13 amino acids. The V and J ends lost 4 bases and 4 bases respectively, with 10 bases between them. CDR3 loop: CASSSLQGTEAFF. The DNA for the CDR3 is TGTGCCAGCAGCTCCCTACAGGGCACTGAAGCTTTCTTT.

J is TRBJ1-5 and V is TRBV15; possible D gene TRBD1, 5 bases. V was cut by 0 bases and J by 8 bases, with 17 bases left in between. CDR3 length equals 16 residues. CDR1 LNHNV and CDR2 YYDKDF come from the germline V gene (reference sequence). The CDR3 protein is CATSRDLRPGGKPQHF. The DNA for the CDR3 is TGTGCCACCAGCAGAGATCTGCGACCCGGGGGTAAGCCCCAGCATTTT.

By frequency in the sample, this clone is large (0.1 to 1%). Other nucleotide sequences in the sample specify the same CDR3. V gene TRBV6-5 combines with J gene TRBJ2-2; tentative D call: TRBD1 (5 bases). V lost 10 bases, J lost 1 base, and 13 bases lay in between. The CDR3 is 14 amino acids. CDR1 and CDR2 (germline): MNHEY, SVGAGI. CDR3 nucleotide sequence: TGTGCCACCCTAGAAGGGGTGAACACCGGGGAGCTGTTTTTT. It translates to CATLEGVNTGELFF.

The rearrangement uses TRBV27 and TRBJ1-1; a weak D match, TRBD1 (5 bases). V was pared by 6 bases and J by 0 bases, with 11 bases between. The CDR3 consists of 14 residues. Germline loops: CDR1 MNHEY, CDR2 SMNVEV (reference sequence). CDR3 sequence: CASRLRGMNTEAFF. The DNA of the CDR3 is TGTGCCAGCAGGTTGCGGGGGATGAACACTGAAGCTTTCTTT.

The gene calls are TRBV18 and TRBJ2-2; D gene ambiguous. V lost 6 bases, J lost 6 bases, and 14 bases lay in between. Germline V CDR1 and CDR2: KGHSH, LQKENI. This CDR3 is 14 amino acids long. CDR3 sequence: CASSPSPQSGELFF. DNA for the CDR3: TGTGCCAGCTCGCCCTCCCCCCAGTCCGGGGAGCTGTTTTTT.

V and J are TRBV5-1 and TRBJ2-7, with 8 bases aligning to TRBD1. V shed 5 bases, J shed 0 bases, and the junction held 4 bases outside the gene matches. The CDR3 is 14 amino acids. Germline values: CDR1 SGHRS, CDR2 YFSETQ. The CDR3 sequence: CASRDDRGSYEQYF. CDR3 in DNA: TGCGCCAGCAGGGACGACAGGGGCTCCTACGAGCAGTACTTC.

In this sample, this clone turned up a few times. V and J are TRBV4-1 and TRBJ2-2; TRBD1 matches 7 bases. CDR1 is MGHRA, CDR2 YSYEKL, per germline. CDR3 length equals 15 residues. V was clipped by 4 bases and J by 1 base; unmatched bases: 3. CDR3: CASSRTGQNTGELFF. The CDR3 nucleotides read TGCGCCAGCAGCCGGACAGGTCAGAACACCGGGGAGCTGTTTTTT.

This sequence joins TRBV6-1 and TRBJ1-1, with D uncertain. The length of the CDR3 is 11 residues. The V and J ends lost 8 bases and 8 bases respectively, with 12 bases between them. Germline V lookup: CDR1 MNHNS, CDR2 SASEGT. The CDR3, as DNA: TGTGCCAGCGTGAAACAGCAAGAAGCTTTCTTT. Translated, it gives CASVKQQEAFF.

The chain employs TRBV2 and TRBJ2-7; possible D gene TRBD1, 7 bases. V gave up 3 bases and J gave up 3 bases, with 15 bases separating them. The CDR3 sequence is 15 residues long. Germline values: CDR1 SNHLY, CDR2 FYNNEI. The CDR3 nucleotides read TGTGCCAGCAGTGAGTTCAGGGGGGCCGACTACGAGCAGTACTTC. Translated: CASSEFRGADYEQYF. The complete variable domain, with remaining parts taken from reference TRBV2 and TRBJ2-7, reads EPEVTQTPSHQVTQMGQEVILRCVPISNHLYFYWYRQILGQKVEFLVSFYNNEISEKSEIFDDQFSVERPDGSNFTLKIRSTKLEDSAMYFCASSEFRGADYEQYFGPGTRLTVT.

This clone was seen only a few times. The V and J genes are TRBV7-2 and TRBJ1-1, with TRBD1 as a possible D gene (5 bases). There are 14 residues in the CDR3. The V and J ends lost 2 bases and 3 bases respectively, with 10 bases between them. Germline-derived CDR1 and CDR2 are SGHTA and FQGNSA. CDR3 residues: CASSLNGGDTEAFF. The CDR3 region has the DNA TGTGCCAGCAGCTTAAACGGGGGGGACACTGAAGCTTTCTTT.

The chain links TRBV20-1 to TRBJ1-1; possible D gene TRBD1, 5 bases. V was cut by 7 bases and J by 1 base, with 7 bases left in between. In germline, CDR1 is DFQATT, CDR2 SNEGSKA (reference sequence). The CDR3 loop spans 11 amino acids. The CDR3 DNA follows: TGCAGTGTCCAGGGGAACACTGAAGCTTTCTTT. It specifies CSVQGNTEAFF.

The chain combines TRBV10-3 with TRBJ1-1; possible D gene TRBD1, 5 bases. Germline V gene lookup returns CDR1 ENHRY and CDR2 SYGVKD. The CDR3 is made up of 12 amino acids. Trimming removed 4 bases from V and 8 bases from J, with 11 bases in between. The CDR3 region is CAISGTTTEAFF. CDR3 coding DNA: TGTGCCATCAGTGGGACAACGACAGAAGCTTTCTTT.